What follows are 30 T cell receptor beta chains derived from one specimen sequenced in a study of post-analysis software for immune sequencing data. Study observations and caveats: About 5 TRBV segments (TRBV5-6, TRBV5-1 and TRBV20-1 among them) occurred more frequently in patients than in controls.

Which antigens these TCRs recognize remains unknown. Built from TCR beta cDNA, the libraries had unique molecular identifiers in them. In TCRdb, the PCR reads were re-called with MiXCR into one record per CDR3 protein. The sample includes approximately 570,000 distinct CDR3 sequences, around 47% of them seen just once. Sequencing used blood. Receptor source: a girl aged 5-17 years with multiple sclerosis.

The J gene is TRBJ2-7, the V gene TRBV5-1; TRBD1 matches at 9 bases. The CDR3 runs to 15 residues. Per the germline V gene, CDR1 is SGHRS and CDR2 is YFSETQ. The V gene end was trimmed by 4 bases and the J gene end by 1 base; junction bases not matched to a gene: 6. DNA of the CDR3: TGCGCCAGCAGCAAAGCGGGACAGGGTTCCTACGAGCAGTACTTC. Its translation is CASSKAGQGSYEQYF.

The chain recombines TRBV6-2 or TRBV6-3 with TRBJ1-2, with 8 bases identical to TRBD1. CDR3 length equals 16 residues. J gave up 6 bases and V 8 bases, and 17 bases lay outside the gene matches. Germline V gene data show CDR1 as MNHEY and CDR2 as SVGEGT. CDR3 loop: CASGRDRTSIDNGYTF. The CDR3 region has the DNA TGTGCCAGCGGCCGGGACAGGACCTCGATTGATAATGGCTACACCTTC.

This clonotype was recorded a few times. This sequence joins TRBV20-1 and TRBJ2-3; 7 bases are a match to TRBD2. Germline values: CDR1 DFQATT, CDR2 SNEGSKA (reference sequence). This CDR3 region has 14 residues. V lost 8 bases, J lost 1 base, and 9 bases stayed unmatched. The CDR3 DNA reads TGCAGTCTCGAGGGGCTAGCGGGCACAGATACGCAGTATTTT. Translation gives CSLEGLAGTDTQYF.

This clonotype has more than one count but fewer than ten. The rearrangement uses TRBV5-1 and TRBJ2-3; maybe TRBD2 (5 bases). Trimming took 0 bases from V and 6 from J, leaving 14 bases between them. CDR1 is SGHRS and CDR2 is YFSETQ in the germline V gene. This CDR3 region has 15 residues. The CDR3 region is CASSLGPPRGDTQYF. The CDR3 DNA reads as TGCGCCAGCAGCTTGGGACCGCCGCGAGGGGATACGCAGTATTTT. The full variable domain, completed using reference TRBV5-1 and TRBJ2-3, is KAGVTQTPRYLIKTRGQQVTLSCSPISGHRSVSWYQQTPGQGLQFLFEYFSETQRNKGNFPGRFSGRQFSNSRSEMNVSTLELGDSALYLCASSLGPPRGDTQYFGPGTRLTVL.

The chain is built from TRBV20-1 and TRBJ2-2, with TRBD2 matching over 7 bases. The germline V gene has CDR1 DFQATT and CDR2 SNEGSKA (reference sequence). V was clipped by 5 bases and J by 4 bases; unmatched bases: 7. The CDR3 length is 14 residues. The CDR3 region is CSALREASTGELFF. In nucleotides, the CDR3 is TGCAGTGCTCTCCGGGAGGCGAGCACCGGGGAGCTGTTTTTT.

The chain uses TRBV12-3 or TRBV12-4 and TRBJ2-5, with 11 bases matching TRBD2. The junction had 4 bases not matched to a gene; V was cut back by 7 bases and J by 0 bases. CDR3 size: 15 residues. CDR3: CASKASGRNQETQYF. In DNA form, the CDR3 reads TGTGCCAGCAAGGCTAGCGGGAGGAACCAAGAGACCCAGTACTTC.

This clonotype was seen a handful of times. This chain connects TRBV20-1 to TRBJ2-7, with 8 bases aligning to TRBD1. The CDR3 spans 13 residues. The germline V gene has CDR1 DFQATT and CDR2 SNEGSKA (reference sequence). With V trimmed by 3 bases and J by 2 bases, 3 bases remained unmatched. The CDR3 protein is CSASRDRPYEQYF. The CDR3 region has the DNA TGCAGTGCTAGCCGGGACAGGCCCTACGAGCAGTACTTC.

The chain has TRBV9 and TRBJ2-1, with a possible D match to TRBD1 (5 bases). Per germline, CDR1 SGDLS and CDR2 YYNGEE. The CDR3 spans 15 residues. V was cut by 0 bases and J by 5 bases, with 12 bases left in between. In DNA form, the CDR3 reads TGTGCCAGCAGCGTAGAGCAGGGTTGGGACAATGAGCAGTTCTTC. Its translation is CASSVEQGWDNEQFF.

The chain's CDR3 is CASSRDGGNGYTF. Written as DNA, the CDR3 is TGTGCCAGCAGCCGGGACGGCGGTAATGGCTACACCTTC. The chain employs TRBV7-3 and TRBJ1-2; a possible D gene is TRBD1 (5 bases). CDR1 and CDR2 (germline): SGHTA, FQGTGA. The CDR3 contains 13 residues. Trimming stripped 5 bases from V and 6 bases from J, with 13 bases between.

Concerning this clonotype itself: The DNA is omitted, as the CDR3 cannot be located on it reliably, and the CDR3 follows TCRdb's listing. The chain is built from TRBV12-3 or TRBV12-4 and TRBJ2-1. The CDR3 extends over 15 residues, inclusive of both ends. This chain's CDR3 is CASSSSLMGNNEQFF.

Only a few counts were recorded for this clonotype. The rearrangement uses TRBV20-1 and TRBJ2-5; 7 nucleotides match TRBD1. The CDR3 sequence is 15 residues long. From germline, CDR1 is DFQATT and CDR2 SNEGSKA (reference sequence). Unmatched junction bases numbered 9, after V lost 1 base and J lost 4 bases. The CDR3: CSARGPPAGGETQYF. The CDR3 nucleotides are TGCAGTGCTAGAGGGCCCCCGGCAGGGGGAGAGACCCAGTACTTC.

This clonotype was picked up a small number of times. The chain uses TRBV28 and TRBJ1-5; TRBD1 is a possible D gene (5 bases). CDR1 is MDHEN and CDR2 is SYDVKM in the germline V gene. The CDR3 sequence is 15 residues long. V was trimmed by 6 bases and J by 1 base, leaving 13 bases between them. The CDR3 spells CASRATVPSNQPQHF. In nucleotides, the CDR3 is TGTGCCAGCAGGGCGACAGTTCCGAGCAATCAGCCCCAGCATTTT.

The J gene is TRBJ2-3, the V gene TRBV7-2, with 10 bases lining up with TRBD2. CDR1 and CDR2 from the germline V gene are SGHTA and FQGNSA. V was clipped by 1 base and J by 3 bases; unmatched bases: 7. The CDR3 is made up of 17 amino acids. This CDR3 is CASSLGSRTSGTDTQYF. The CDR3 nucleotides read TGTGCCAGCAGCTTAGGGTCAAGGACTAGCGGAACAGATACGCAGTATTTT.

Note on this clonotype: Given the absence of the conserved phenylalanine or tryptophan at the CDR3 end, a read error is likely. V gene TRBV10-3 combines with J gene TRBJ2-5; 7 nucleotides agree with TRBD1. The DNA end is a closer match to TRBJ2-7, so the J assignment may be wrong. CDR3 length equals 12 residues. Germline CDR1 is ENHRY and CDR2 is SYGVKD. CDR3 bases: TGTGCCATCAGTGGACAGGGCTACGAGCAGTACTGC. This sequence encodes CAISGQGYEQYC.

This clonotype was recorded a few times. The chain carries TRBV29-1 and TRBJ1-2; perhaps TRBD1 as D (5 bases). CDR3 length equals 11 residues. The V gene's germline CDR1 is SQVTM and CDR2 ANQGSEA. V was cut by 7 bases and J by 5 bases, with 11 bases left in between. CDR3 region: CSALRGYGYTF. Written as DNA, the CDR3 is TGCAGCGCCCTCCGGGGGTATGGCTACACCTTC.

The V call is TRBV5-1, the J call TRBJ2-1; D ambiguous. This CDR3 comprises 14 residues. Per germline, CDR1 SGHRS and CDR2 YFSETQ. V was trimmed by 0 bases and J by 8 bases, leaving 12 bases between them. The DNA for the CDR3 is TGCGCCAGCAGCTTGGCACTGGGGATGGATGAGCAGTTCTTC. As protein: CASSLALGMDEQFF.

The rearrangement uses TRBV29-1 and TRBJ2-7; 8 nucleotides align to TRBD1. V lost 2 bases and J lost 3; bases outside the gene matches: 3. CDR3 length equals 13 residues. Per the germline V gene, CDR1 is SQVTM and CDR2 is ANQGSEA. Here the CDR3 DNA reads TGCAGCGTTGAAAGAGGACAGGGCTACGAGCAGTACTTC. Amino acids: CSVERGQGYEQYF.

This chain links TRBV6-5 with TRBJ2-3; TRBD2 is a possible D gene (6 bases). The ends were cut back, 4 bases at V and 5 bases at J, with 25 bases in the middle. Per germline, CDR1 MNHEY and CDR2 SVGAGI. The CDR3 spans 18 residues. The CDR3: CASSSRNPRGTSRDTQYF. The CDR3 coding sequence is TGTGCCAGCAGTTCCCGGAATCCCCGGGGGACCTCCCGAGATACGCAGTATTTT.

The chain has TRBV11-3 and TRBJ2-1; TRBD2 matches 8 bases. CDR1 is SGHNT and CDR2 is YENEEA in the germline V gene. V lost 3 bases, J lost 7 bases, and 5 bases stayed unmatched. The CDR3 loop spans 14 amino acids. The DNA of the CDR3 is TGTGCCAGCAGCTTGGCGGGAGGCTGGAATGAGCAGTTCTTC. As protein: CASSLAGGWNEQFF.

This clonotype was recorded a few times. The CDR3 loop is CASSTRTEGRYGYTF. CDR3 sequence (DNA): TGTGCCAGCAGTACTCGGACAGAGGGCCGCTATGGCTACACCTTC. This rearrangement joins TRBV27 to TRBJ1-2; TRBD1 is a possible D gene (6 bases). Germline V gives CDR1 MNHEY, CDR2 SMNVEV (reference sequence). The CDR3 contains 15 residues. V was pared by 5 bases and J by 4 bases, with 17 bases between.

The V and J genes are TRBV12-3 or TRBV12-4 and TRBJ2-1, with TRBD2 matching over 9 bases. The DNA end favors TRBJ2-7, so the J call may be wrong. The CDR3 spans 13 residues. The CDR3 reads CASGLAGRDEQYF. The CDR3 DNA is TGTGCCAGCGGGCTAGCGGGAAGGGACGAGCAGTACTTC.

This clonotype was counted a single time. This CDR3 is missing its conserved last phenylalanine or tryptophan, likely due to a read error. V gene TRBV11-1 combines with J gene TRBJ2-5; D perhaps matches TRBD1 (6 bases). Germline assignment: CDR1 SGHAT and CDR2 FQDESV (reference sequence). The CDR3 has 17 amino acids. Deletions cut 2 bases from V and 1 base from J, with 17 bases between. CDR3 coding DNA: TGTGCCAGCAGCTTAAGTACAGGGACGTGGGGCCAAGAGACCCAGTACTGC. It translates to CASSLSTGTWGQETQYC.

The V call is TRBV7-2, the J call TRBJ2-1, with D perhaps TRBD1 (6 bases). Germline CDR1 reads SGHTA; CDR2 reads FQGNSA. Trimming stripped 1 base from V and 12 bases from J, with 10 bases between. The CDR3 length is 12 residues. This chain's CDR3 is CASSLVGQLQFF. The DNA of the CDR3 is TGTGCCAGCAGCTTAGTGGGACAATTGCAGTTCTTC.

This chain links TRBV20-1 with TRBJ1-2; TRBD1 is a possible D gene (5 bases). The V gene lost 5 bases and the J gene lost 6 bases, with 22 bases spanning the gap. Germline values: CDR1 DFQATT, CDR2 SNEGSKA (reference sequence). There are 15 residues in the CDR3. The CDR3 is CSARQGGGAENGYTF. In nucleotides, the CDR3 is TGCAGTGCTCGTCAGGGAGGAGGGGCGGAGAATGGCTACACCTTC.

The chain carries TRBV29-1 and TRBJ2-7; TRBD1 matches 11 bases. The closer fit of TRBJ2-5 to the DNA end suggests the J call may be wrong. Germline V gives CDR1 SQVTM, CDR2 ANQGSEA. The CDR3 consists of 13 residues. The CDR3 spells CSDPGQGVQTQYF. CDR3 in DNA: TGCAGCGATCCGGGACAGGGGGTTCAGACCCAGTACTTC.

V and J are TRBV7-6 and TRBJ2-5; no firm D call. The J call is uncertain, as TRBJ2-7 better fits the DNA end. The CDR3 has 16 amino acids. The germline V gene encodes CDR1 SGHVS and CDR2 FNYEAQ. The CDR3 is CASSLAVGSQDYEQYF. DNA of the CDR3: TGTGCCAGCAGCTTAGCGGTTGGCAGCCAAGACTACGAGCAGTACTTC.

There are a few counts of this clonotype. This sequence joins TRBV27 and TRBJ1-6; 7 bases are a match to TRBD1. V trimming: 5 bases; J trimming: 5 bases; junction bases outside the gene matches: 6. Germline CDR1 is MNHEY and CDR2 is SMNVEV (reference sequence). The CDR3 consists of 15 residues. CDR3 amino acids: CASSPRDRDNSPLHF. Here the CDR3 DNA reads TGTGCCAGCAGTCCACGGGACAGAGATAATTCACCCCTCCACTTT.

V usage is TRBV20-1 and J usage is TRBJ2-7; 8 positions agree with TRBD2. V gave up 0 bases and J gave up 4 bases; unmatched junction bases: 11. Germline V gives CDR1 DFQATT, CDR2 SNEGSKA (reference sequence). The CDR3 covers 16 residues. As DNA, the CDR3 is TGCAGTGCTAGAGATGTTACTAGCGGTTTCGGTTACGAGCAGTACTTC. It is translated as CSARDVTSGFGYEQYF.

The V and J genes are TRBV9 and TRBJ2-7, with D possibly matching TRBD2 (5 bases). Between the trimmed V and J ends, which lost 0 bases and 1 base, there was a span of 11 bases. The CDR3 is made up of 15 amino acids. Germline assignment: CDR1 SGDLS and CDR2 YYNGEE. CDR3: CASSVAGPGSYEQYF. The CDR3 nucleotides read TGTGCCAGCAGCGTAGCTGGGCCGGGATCCTACGAGCAGTACTTC.

The gene calls are TRBV29-1 and TRBJ1-3; unclear D gene. Germline CDR1 is SQVTM and CDR2 is ANQGSEA. The CDR3 extends over 14 amino acids. Deletions cut 4 bases from V and 3 bases from J, with 13 bases between. The CDR3 loop is CSVVALEGGNTIYF. The CDR3 nucleotides read TGCAGCGTTGTGGCCCTTGAAGGTGGAAACACCATATATTTT.